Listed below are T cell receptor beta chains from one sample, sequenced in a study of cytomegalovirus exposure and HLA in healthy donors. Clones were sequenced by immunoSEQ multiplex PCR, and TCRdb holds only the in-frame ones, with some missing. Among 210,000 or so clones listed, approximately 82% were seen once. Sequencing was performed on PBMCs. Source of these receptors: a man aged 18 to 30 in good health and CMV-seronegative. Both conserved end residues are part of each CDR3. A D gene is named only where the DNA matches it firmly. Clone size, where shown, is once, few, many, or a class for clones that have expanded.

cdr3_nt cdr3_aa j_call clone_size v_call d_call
TGCGCCAGCAGCCCCGGGACTAGCGGGAGCTATGAGCAGTTCTTC CASSPGTSGSYEQFF TRBJ2-1 . TRBV5-1 TRBD2
TGTGCCAGCAGTTTGTCCCAGGCTAGCGGTTCGATCTCTCAAGAGACCCAGTACTTC CASSLSQASGSISQETQYF TRBJ2-5 . TRBV28 TRBD2
TGTGCCAGCAGCGTTAGCGGGAGGGCCTACGAGCAGTACTTC CASSVSGRAYEQYF TRBJ2-7 . TRBV9 TRBD2
TGTGCCAGCAGTTCGGACAGACCCTATGGCTACACCTTC CASSSDRPYGYTF TRBJ1-2 . TRBV28 .
TGTGCCAGCAGCTCCGACAGGGGTCCCTACGAGCAGTACTTC CASSSDRGPYEQYF TRBJ2-7 . TRBV21-1 .
TGTGCCAGCTCACCACCGAAGGGACAGGGGGATAATGAAAAACTGTTTTTT CASSPPKGQGDNEKLFF TRBJ1-4 few TRBV18 TRBD1
TGTGCCAGCAAGCCTCGTTCTAATGAGCAGTTCTTC CASKPRSNEQFF TRBJ2-1 . TRBV2 .
TGTGCCAGCCACCCAGGGGTGACCTATGGCTACACCTTC CASHPGVTYGYTF TRBJ1-2 . TRBV10-3 .
TGTGCCAGCAGTGTGCAGGGGGCGGGTACTGAAGCTTTCTTT CASSVQGAGTEAFF TRBJ1-1 . TRBV2 TRBD1
TGTGCCAGCAGCCCCCGGGACTACAATGAGCAGTTCTTC CASSPRDYNEQFF TRBJ2-1 . TRBV7-9 .
TGTGCCAGCAGTTTATTGGGGACAGGGCTCTATGGCTACACCTTC CASSLLGTGLYGYTF TRBJ1-2 once TRBV27 TRBD1
TGTGCTAGCAGCCCGGTGGGGACAGGGAACAATGAGCAGTTCTTC CASSPVGTGNNEQFF TRBJ2-1 . TRBV7-7 TRBD1
TGCGCCAGCAGCTTCACAGCAACTAATGAAAAACTGTTTTTT CASSFTATNEKLFF TRBJ1-4 . TRBV5-1 .
TGCGCCAGCAGCTTGGACTTTCCAGGGAACTATGGCTACACCTTC CASSLDFPGNYGYTF TRBJ1-2 . TRBV5-1 .
TGTGCCAGCAGCTCCTACCCGGGGACAGAGTCCTACGAGCAGTACTTC CASSSYPGTESYEQYF TRBJ2-7 . TRBV11-2 TRBD1
TGCGCCAGCAGTGAGTCGAGGACTTACGAGCAGTACTTC CASSESRTYEQYF TRBJ2-7 . TRBV10-2 .
TGTTCCAGCAGCTCCGCATGGTCGGCGGCTGAAGCTTTCTTT CSSSSAWSAAEAFF TRBJ1-1 . TRBV7-9 .
TGTGCCAGCAGCCCTAGTGGATACGAGCAGTACTTC CASSPSGYEQYF TRBJ2-7 . TRBV9 .
TGTGCCAGCATCCCGGGGGACAGGTACAATGAGCAGTTCTTC CASIPGDRYNEQFF TRBJ2-1 once TRBV5-6 TRBD1
TGTGCCAACAGCCGACCCATGGGAGGGGAAGTGCAGTACTTC CANSRPMGGEVQYF TRBJ2-7 . TRBV11-2 TRBD2
TGTGCCAGCAGTCCCGGGGGGCCCGGGGAGCTGTTTTTT CASSPGGPGELFF TRBJ2-2 . TRBV27 .
TGTGCCAGCAGTTACTCGGGGGGGGCCGGTGGCTACACCTTC CASSYSGGAGGYTF TRBJ1-2 few TRBV6-5 .
TGTGCCAGCAGTTCCGGCGGGGGCGAGCAGTACTTC CASSSGGGEQYF TRBJ2-7 . TRBV28 TRBD2
TGTGCCAGCAGCTCTGGACTAGCGGGAGCCAATGAGCAGTTCTTC CASSSGLAGANEQFF TRBJ2-1 few TRBV7-3 TRBD2
TGCAGCGTCGTTGACAGGGGGAGTAGCGGGGCCTCCTACAATGAGCAGTTCTTC CSVVDRGSSGASYNEQFF TRBJ2-1 . TRBV29-1 .
TGTGCCTCCGAGCGGGAGCTGGATACGCAGTATTTT CASERELDTQYF TRBJ2-3 . TRBV2 TRBD2
TGTGCCAGTAGTATCACCTCCACAGGGCGTGGCTACACCTTC CASSITSTGRGYTF TRBJ1-2 few TRBV19 .
TGTGCCAGCAGAAGAGGCGGGAGGTCCTACGAGCAGTACTTC CASRRGGRSYEQYF TRBJ2-7 once TRBV6-6 TRBD2
TGTGCCAGCTCACGAGCGATAGAGACCCAGTACTTC CASSRAIETQYF TRBJ2-5 few TRBV2 .
TGTGCCAGCAGCTGGGGGGGCTCCACCGGAGATGAGCAGTTCTTC CASSWGGSTGDEQFF TRBJ2-1 . TRBV7-3 .
TGCGCCAGCAGCCCCGGACAGGGAAGATACACTGAAGCTTTCTTT CASSPGQGRYTEAFF TRBJ1-1 . TRBV5-1 TRBD1
TGCGCCAGCAGCTTGGTCGGCTCTGGAAACACCATATATTTT CASSLVGSGNTIYF TRBJ1-3 . TRBV5-1 .
TGTGCCAGCAGCTCAGATGGACAGGGAGTAGCTTTCTTT CASSSDGQGVAFF TRBJ1-1 . TRBV7-8 TRBD1
TGTGCCAGTAGTCTCGGGGGGACGAATGAAAAACTGTTTTTT CASSLGGTNEKLFF TRBJ1-4 . TRBV19 .
TGTGCCAGCAGCGGACTTCCGGGACAGGGAACTGCTGGGGCCAACGTCCTGACTTTC CASSGLPGQGTAGANVLTF TRBJ2-6 few TRBV9 TRBD1
TGTGCCAGCAGCTTGGTAGTTCGCAGGGCGAACACTGAAGCTTTCTTT CASSLVVRRANTEAFF TRBJ1-1 . TRBV5-6 .
TGTGCCGGGGGGACCCAGACCTACGAGCAGTACTTC CAGGTQTYEQYF TRBJ2-7 few TRBV6-1 .
TGTGCCTGGACAGGGCTAGCGGGACAAACCTACAATGAGCAGTTCTTC CAWTGLAGQTYNEQFF TRBJ2-1 . TRBV30 TRBD2
TGTGCCAGCAGTTTCACAGGGTACTATGGCTACACCTTC CASSFTGYYGYTF TRBJ1-2 . TRBV27 .